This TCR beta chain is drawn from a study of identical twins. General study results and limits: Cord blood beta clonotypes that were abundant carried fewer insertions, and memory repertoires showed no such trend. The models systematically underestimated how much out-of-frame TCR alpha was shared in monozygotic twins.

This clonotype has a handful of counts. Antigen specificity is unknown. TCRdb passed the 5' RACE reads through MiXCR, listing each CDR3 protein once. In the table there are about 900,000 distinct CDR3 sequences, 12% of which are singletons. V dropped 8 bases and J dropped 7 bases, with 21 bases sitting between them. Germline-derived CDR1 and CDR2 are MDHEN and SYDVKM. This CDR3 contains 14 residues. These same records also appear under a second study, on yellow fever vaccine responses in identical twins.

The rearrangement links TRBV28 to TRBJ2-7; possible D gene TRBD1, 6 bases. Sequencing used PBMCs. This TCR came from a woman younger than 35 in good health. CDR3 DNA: TGTGCCAGCCTCTCCAGGGGACCTAAGGAGGAGCAGTACTTC. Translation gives CASLSRGPKEEQYF.